One sample yielded the 9 T cell receptor beta chains listed below, sequenced in a study of blood T cells in healthy people across ages. A second roughly 7 to 12 cycle PCR used barcoded and J-beta primers. In TCRdb, the 5' RACE reads were re-called with MiXCR into one record per CDR3 protein. The sample consists of 1.2 million to 1.5 million distinct CDR3 sequences, around two fifths of them appearing once. The sequenced sample consisted of blood. These receptors were collected from a woman aged 18-29 years in good health.

The chain links TRBV9 to TRBJ2-7; 11 bases are a match to TRBD2. The CDR3 totals 16 residues. Germline-derived CDR1 and CDR2 are SGDLS and YYNGEE. Trimming removed 4 bases from V and 2 bases from J; junction bases left unmatched: 8. The CDR3 sequence: CASSQGGLADPYEQYF. In nucleotides, the CDR3 is TGTGCCAGCAGCCAAGGGGGACTAGCGGATCCCTACGAGCAGTACTTC.

V usage is TRBV29-1 and J usage is TRBJ2-2, with D uncertain. Per the germline V gene, CDR1 is SQVTM and CDR2 is ANQGSEA. V was cut by 4 bases and J by 4 bases, with 10 bases left in between. The CDR3 consists of 13 residues. As DNA, the CDR3 is TGCAGCGTTGCCCAAGGGATCACCGGGGAGCTGTTTTTT. Protein: CSVAQGITGELFF.

This clonotype appeared a few times. This sequence joins TRBV11-2 and TRBJ2-1; TRBD1 matches 11 bases. Germline CDR1 and CDR2: SGHAT and FQNNGV. The CDR3 contains 14 residues. Germline trimming cut 2 bases from V and 10 bases from J; bases unmatched to any gene: 4. CDR3 bases: TGTGCCAGCAGCTTAAGGGACAGGGGGTCCGAGCAGTTCTTC. It specifies CASSLRDRGSEQFF.

The chain recombines TRBV27 with TRBJ2-4; 9 bases align to TRBD1. The J call is in doubt because the DNA end fits TRBJ2-7 better. This CDR3 comprises 17 residues. Per germline, CDR1 MNHEY and CDR2 SMNVEV (reference sequence). Written as DNA, the CDR3 is TGTGCCAGCAGACTAAGAGAAACAGGGGGCCCTACCTACGAGCAGTACTTC. It specifies CASRLRETGGPTYEQYF.

The chain couples TRBV7-2 to TRBJ1-1; perhaps TRBD1 as D (6 bases). Trimming took off 3 bases at V and 12 bases at J, with 14 bases between the two ends. CDR3 length: 12 amino acids. Germline-derived CDR1 and CDR2 are SGHTA and FQGNSA. CDR3 DNA sequence: TGTGCCAGCAGCTTTGGACAGCGGGTTTCTTTCTTT. This gives the protein CASSFGQRVSFF.

This clonotype appeared a single time. V usage is TRBV12-3 or TRBV12-4 and J usage is TRBJ2-7, with 7 bases that match TRBD2. Trimming cost V 7 bases and J 2 bases; bases outside gene matches: 14. The CDR3 loop spans 16 amino acids. The CDR3, as DNA: TGTGCCAGCAAACCTTCTAGCGGCCCATTACCCTACGAGCAGTACTTC. Its protein product is CASKPSSGPLPYEQYF.

In this sample, this clonotype turned up a few times. J is TRBJ2-1 and V is TRBV20-1; 8 bases match TRBD2. Germline loops: CDR1 DFQATT, CDR2 SNEGSKA (reference sequence). The CDR3 loop spans 17 amino acids. With 5 bases clipped from V and 0 bases from J, the junction kept 12 bases outside the gene matches. The CDR3 protein is CSARKISGGSSYNEQFF. The CDR3 DNA sequence: TGCAGTGCTCGGAAAATAAGCGGGGGTAGCTCCTACAATGAGCAGTTCTTC.

The chain couples TRBV2 to TRBJ1-2; TRBD1 matches 9 bases. Germline V CDR1 and CDR2: SNHLY, FYNNEI. This CDR3 region has 16 residues. V lost 4 bases to trimming and J lost 3 bases; unmatched junction nucleotides: 9. The CDR3 loop reads CASSAGLGQGYYGYTF. The CDR3 bases are TGTGCCAGCAGTGCCGGCCTGGGACAGGGTTACTATGGCTACACCTTC.

There are a few counts of this clonotype. The chain carries TRBV27 and TRBJ2-1, with D hard to call. V lost 1 base and J lost 5, with 12 bases in between. The germline CDR1 and CDR2 sequences are MNHEY and SMNVEV (reference sequence). CDR3 length: 15 amino acids. The CDR3 DNA sequence: TGTGCCAGCAGTTTATACGGGTCCCCAAACAATGAGCAGTTCTTC. This translates into CASSLYGSPNNEQFF.